Sequencing of this T cell receptor (beta chain) was carried out in a study of identical twins. V lost 6 bases and J lost 6, with 5 bases in between. The length of the CDR3 is 11 residues. The V gene's germline CDR1 is SGHVS and CDR2 FNYEAQ. Healthy Caucasians supplied all donations. TCRdb recomputed calls from the 5' RACE reads with MiXCR, one row per CDR3 protein. The sample shows 130,000 to 150,000 distinct CDR3 sequences, under 4.5% of them seen only once. Notes on the study in general: Within cord blood, abundant beta clonotypes carried fewer insertions, but memory repertoires showed no such trend. Out-of-frame alpha sequences common to twins were enriched for low generation probability.

This clonotype was seen a few times. The antigen remains unidentified. Sequenced: memory T cells sorted from blood. J is TRBJ2-2 and V is TRBV7-6; D not certain. The clonotype originates from a man aged 18 to 30 in good health. This chain's CDR3 is CASSKSGELFF. In nucleotides, the CDR3 is TGTGCCAGCAGTAAATCCGGGGAGCTGTTTTTT.